This TCR beta chain was sequenced for a study of identical twins. Study outcomes and limitations: With beta out-of-frame sequences, excess sharing by twins was weaker.

This clonotype was counted only a few times. Its antigen is undetermined. Each cDNA held unique molecular identifiers, and template switching gave it a universal primer site. TCRdb fed the 5' RACE reads into MiXCR, producing one record per CDR3 protein. The table lists under 900,000 distinct CDR3 sequences, approximately 18% of them singletons. The V end was cut by 6 bases, the J end by 4 bases, with 12 bases between. The length of the CDR3 is 14 residues. Separately, the same data were catalogued under a study of T cells expressing NK-cell markers.

The sample comprised PBMCs. The rearrangement uses TRBV12-3 or TRBV12-4 and TRBJ2-2, with unresolved D. The TCR originated in a woman in her late teens or twenties in good health. Here the CDR3 reads CASRGPGPTGELFF. The CDR3 coding sequence is TGTGCCAGCAGAGGGCCCGGGCCCACCGGGGAGCTGTTTTTT.